Shown below are 19 T cell receptor beta chains from a single sample sequenced in a study of post-analysis software for immune sequencing data. Study-wide points: Patients had higher frequencies than controls of about five TRBV segments, including TRBV5-6, TRBV5-1 and TRBV20-1.

The TCR beta cDNA libraries contained unique molecular identifiers. TCRdb reanalysed the PCR reads using MiXCR and keeps one entry per CDR3 protein. The repertoire holds about 570,000 distinct CDR3 sequences, with about a third as singletons. Their antigen targets remain unknown. The sequenced material came from blood. All receptors derive from a girl aged 2 to 17 with multiple sclerosis.

A few counts support this clonotype. The V and J genes are TRBV5-1 and TRBJ2-1; D is unresolved. The CDR3 is 13 residues long. Deletions cut 4 bases from V and 5 bases from J, with 10 bases between. From germline, CDR1 is SGHRS and CDR2 YFSETQ. The CDR3 nucleotides are TGCGCCAGCAGCCCCAGACCAGACAATGAGCAGTTCTTC. Translating it yields CASSPRPDNEQFF.

This clonotype was seen a handful of times. This chain uses TRBV6-5 with TRBJ2-3; TRBD1 or TRBD2 may be the D gene (5 bases each). Germline V gene sequence: CDR1 MNHEY, CDR2 SVGAGI. Between the trimmed V and J ends, which lost 7 bases and 0 bases, there was a span of 11 bases. This CDR3 comprises 14 residues. The CDR3 region has the DNA TGTGCCAGCAAGGGGACGGACAGCACAGATACGCAGTATTTT. The encoded protein is CASKGTDSTDTQYF.

J is TRBJ2-7 and V is TRBV20-1; 8 nucleotides align to TRBD1. V lost 6 bases, J lost 3 bases, and 4 bases stayed unmatched. Germline V gene sequence: CDR1 DFQATT, CDR2 SNEGSKA (reference sequence). CDR3 size: 12 residues. Here the CDR3 DNA reads TGCAGTGCCGGACAGGGAGACTACGAGCAGTACTTC. Its translation: CSAGQGDYEQYF.

The chain carries TRBV7-2 and TRBJ1-2, with D possibly being TRBD1 (5 bases). The CDR3 covers 16 residues. The germline CDR1 and CDR2 sequences are SGHTA and FQGNSA. Trimming stripped 3 bases from V and 4 bases from J, with 18 bases between. The CDR3 coding sequence is TGTGCCAGCAGCTTGGCGGGAGGCAGGGCGGGCTATGGCTACACCTTC. Translation: CASSLAGGRAGYGYTF. Using reference TRBV7-2 and TRBJ1-2 for the parts outside the CDR3, the full variable domain is GAGVSQSPSNKVTEKGKDVELRCDPISGHTALYWYRQSLGQGLEFLIYFQGNSAPDKSGLPSDRFSAERTGGSVSTLTIQRTQQEDSAVYLCASSLAGGRAGYGYTFGSGTRLTVV.

The V gene is TRBV4-1, the J gene TRBJ2-2; a possible D gene is TRBD2 (6 bases). The germline V gene encodes CDR1 MGHRA and CDR2 YSYEKL. The CDR3 is made up of 15 amino acids. V was shortened by 4 bases and J by 4 bases, with 13 bases between the two germline ends. CDR3 coding DNA: TGCGCCAGCAGCCCCAAGACTAGGCCCACCGGGGAGCTGTTTTTT. It specifies CASSPKTRPTGELFF.

V usage is TRBV6-5 and J usage is TRBJ1-1; 7 bases align to TRBD1. This CDR3 comprises 16 residues. Germline V gene lookup returns CDR1 MNHEY and CDR2 SVGAGI. V shed 6 bases, J shed 4 bases, and the junction held 14 bases outside the gene matches. The CDR3 here is CASSRGTAGVSTEAFF. CDR3 DNA sequence: TGTGCCAGCAGCCGTGGGACAGCTGGGGTGAGCACTGAAGCTTTCTTT.

This clonotype came up a few times. The chain uses TRBV7-9 and TRBJ2-6; D unresolved. Germline-derived CDR1 and CDR2 are SEHNR and FQNEAQ (reference sequence). Trimming took 4 bases from V and 4 from J, leaving 8 bases between them. This CDR3 is built from 14 residues. The chain's CDR3 is CASSSAPGANVLTF. The CDR3 DNA follows: TGTGCCAGCAGCTCTGCCCCCGGGGCCAACGTCCTGACTTTC.

This clonotype has only a few counts. In DNA, the CDR3 is TGTGCCAGCAGCGTAGATGAGGGAACAACTAATGAAAAACTGTTTTTT. It yields the protein CASSVDEGTTNEKLFF. This chain joins TRBV9 and TRBJ1-4; D is undetermined. Germline-derived CDR1 and CDR2 are SGDLS and YYNGEE. There are 16 residues in the CDR3. V lost 0 bases to trimming and J lost 0 bases, with 9 bases between them.

V and J are TRBV5-1 and TRBJ2-1, with unresolved D. Germline CDR1 and CDR2: SGHRS and YFSETQ. CDR3 length equals 16 residues. V was cut by 0 bases and J by 2 bases, with 12 bases left in between. CDR3 loop: CASSLVSKPPYNEQFF. The DNA for the CDR3 is TGCGCCAGCAGCTTGGTCAGCAAGCCCCCCTACAATGAGCAGTTCTTC.

This clonotype showed up just once. The chain recombines TRBV6-5 with TRBJ2-7; 10 nucleotides match TRBD1. In germline, CDR1 is MNHEY, CDR2 SVGAGI. J gave up 5 bases and V 6 bases, and 1 base lay outside the gene matches. The CDR3 covers 12 residues. CDR3 protein: CASSGTGDEQYF. For the CDR3, the DNA is TGTGCCAGCAGCGGGACAGGGGACGAGCAGTACTTC.

This clonotype was observed a few times. The chain links TRBV28 to TRBJ2-7; D call uncertain. Germline assignment: CDR1 MDHEN and CDR2 SYDVKM. V lost 10 bases, J lost 2 bases, and 15 bases lay in between. There are 13 residues in the CDR3. The CDR3 coding sequence is TGTGCCACCAGCCCTATTATCGCCTACGAGCAGTACTTC. This codes for CATSPIIAYEQYF.

This clonotype was seen ten or more times. The chain has TRBV5-1 and TRBJ2-7; 9 bases fit TRBD1. From germline, CDR1 is SGHRS and CDR2 YFSETQ. This CDR3 comprises 15 residues. With V trimmed by 0 bases and J by 6 bases, 7 bases remained unmatched. The CDR3 here is CASSLVTGGPSEQYF. CDR3 DNA: TGCGCCAGCAGCTTGGTTACAGGGGGCCCCTCCGAGCAGTACTTC.

This clonotype appeared a few times. This rearrangement joins TRBV5-1 to TRBJ1-2; D ambiguous. The CDR3 extends over 12 amino acids. Germline CDR1 is SGHRS and CDR2 is YFSETQ. V dropped 2 bases and J dropped 5 bases, with 7 bases sitting between them. CDR3: CASSFSRYGYTF. The CDR3 DNA reads as TGCGCCAGCAGCTTTTCCCGTTATGGCTACACCTTC.

The chain is built from TRBV5-1 and TRBJ1-2, with D hard to call. This CDR3 has 14 residues. From germline, CDR1 is SGHRS and CDR2 YFSETQ. V dropped 8 bases and J dropped 2 bases, with 16 bases sitting between them. CDR3 residues: CASSPREGNYGYTF. CDR3 in DNA: TGCGCCAGTAGCCCGCGGGAGGGAAACTATGGCTACACCTTC.

This chain uses TRBV20-1 with TRBJ2-7; tentatively, D is TRBD1 (5 bases). This CDR3 contains 14 residues. Between the trimmed V and J ends, which lost 3 bases and 6 bases, there was a span of 18 bases. Germline V gene data show CDR1 as DFQATT and CDR2 as SNEGSKA (reference sequence). CDR3 in amino acids: CSASMGLPLGEQYF. CDR3 nucleotide sequence: TGCAGTGCTAGCATGGGGCTTCCCTTGGGCGAGCAGTACTTC.

This sequence joins TRBV15 and TRBJ2-1; D call uncertain. The CDR3 loop spans 16 amino acids. Trimming took 6 bases from V and 3 from J, leaving 18 bases between them. Germline V gives CDR1 LNHNV, CDR2 YYDKDF (reference sequence). CDR3: CATRSQTGSFYNEQFF. The DNA for the CDR3 is TGTGCCACCAGATCCCAGACTGGGTCCTTCTACAATGAGCAGTTCTTC.

This clonotype has more than one count but fewer than ten. The rearrangement uses TRBV2 and TRBJ2-3; D is unclear. Per germline, CDR1 SNHLY and CDR2 FYNNEI. This CDR3 is built from 11 residues. Trimming took 7 bases from V and 5 from J, leaving 7 bases between them. CDR3 sequence: CASKEEDTQYF. DNA of the CDR3: TGTGCCAGCAAAGAGGAAGATACGCAGTATTTT.

With respect to this clonotype: The junction does not match germline at one end; this may be a read error. The chain joins TRBV5-1 to TRBJ2-1; 7 bases agree with TRBD1. This CDR3 is built from 14 residues. Germline CDR1 is SGHRS and CDR2 is YFSETQ. CDR3 amino acids: CVSSPDRIDHEQFF. CDR3 nucleotide sequence: TGCGTCAGCAGCCCGGACAGGATTGACCATGAGCAGTTCTTC.

This chain joins TRBV10-3 and TRBJ2-1, with D perhaps assigned TRBD1 or TRBD2 (6 bases each). V was cut by 6 bases and J by 11 bases, with 20 bases left in between. From germline, CDR1 is ENHRY and CDR2 SYGVKD. This CDR3 has 14 amino acids. The CDR3 region has the DNA TGTGCCATCAGGGGAGAGGGGCCGGGGGCACAGCAGTTCTTC. Residues: CAIRGEGPGAQQFF.